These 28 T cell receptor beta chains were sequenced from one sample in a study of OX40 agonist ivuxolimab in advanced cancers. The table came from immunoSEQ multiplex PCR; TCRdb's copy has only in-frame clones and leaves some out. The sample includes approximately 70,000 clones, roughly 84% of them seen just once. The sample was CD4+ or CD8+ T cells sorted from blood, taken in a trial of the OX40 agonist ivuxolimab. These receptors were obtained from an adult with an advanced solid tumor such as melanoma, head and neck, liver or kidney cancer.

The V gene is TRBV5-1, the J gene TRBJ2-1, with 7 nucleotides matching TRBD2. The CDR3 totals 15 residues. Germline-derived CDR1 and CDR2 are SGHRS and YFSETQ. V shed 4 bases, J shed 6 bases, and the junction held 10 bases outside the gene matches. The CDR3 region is CASSISGTGRNEQFF. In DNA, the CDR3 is TGCGCCAGCAGCATAAGCGGGACTGGGCGCAATGAGCAGTTCTTC.

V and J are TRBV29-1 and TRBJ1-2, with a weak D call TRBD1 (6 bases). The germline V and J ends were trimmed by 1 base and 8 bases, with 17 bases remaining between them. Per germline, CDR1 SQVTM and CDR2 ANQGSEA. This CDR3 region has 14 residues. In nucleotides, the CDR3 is TGCAGCGTTGAAGGGGAAGGGGGTCGGCGGGGCTACACCTTC. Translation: CSVEGEGGRRGYTF.

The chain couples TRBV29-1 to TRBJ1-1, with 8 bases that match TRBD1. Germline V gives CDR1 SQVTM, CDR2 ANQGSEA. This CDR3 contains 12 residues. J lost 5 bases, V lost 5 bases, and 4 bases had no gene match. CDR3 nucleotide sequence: TGCAGCGTTATCAGGGGGCTTACTGAAGCTTTCTTT. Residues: CSVIRGLTEAFF.

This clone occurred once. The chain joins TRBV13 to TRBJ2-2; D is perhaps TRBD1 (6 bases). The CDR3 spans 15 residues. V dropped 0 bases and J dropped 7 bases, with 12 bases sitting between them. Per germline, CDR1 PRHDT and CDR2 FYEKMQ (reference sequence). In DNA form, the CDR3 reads TGTGCCAGCAGCTTAGGAGGGCGCAGGGGCGGGGAGCTGTTTTTT. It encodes CASSLGGRRGGELFF. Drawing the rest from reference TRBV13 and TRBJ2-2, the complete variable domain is AAGVIQSPRHLIKEKRETATLKCYPIPRHDTVYWYQQGPGQDPQFLISFYEKMQSDKGSIPDRFSAQQFSDYHSELNMSSLELGDSALYFCASSLGGRRGGELFFGEGSRLTVL.

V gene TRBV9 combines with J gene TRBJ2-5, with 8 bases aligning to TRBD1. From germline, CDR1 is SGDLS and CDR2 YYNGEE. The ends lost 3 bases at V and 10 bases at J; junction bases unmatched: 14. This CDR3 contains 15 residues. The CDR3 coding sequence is TGTGCCAGCAGCGGAAATCCGGGACAGGCCTCCATCCAGTACTTC. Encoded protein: CASSGNPGQASIQYF.

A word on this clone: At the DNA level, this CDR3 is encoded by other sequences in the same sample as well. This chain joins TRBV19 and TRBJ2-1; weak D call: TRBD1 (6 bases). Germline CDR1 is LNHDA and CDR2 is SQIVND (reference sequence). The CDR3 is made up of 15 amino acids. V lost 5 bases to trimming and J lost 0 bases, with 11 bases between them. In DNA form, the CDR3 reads TGTGCCAGTAGTGTAACAGGGAGCTCCTACAATGAGCAGTTCTTC. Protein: CASSVTGSSYNEQFF.

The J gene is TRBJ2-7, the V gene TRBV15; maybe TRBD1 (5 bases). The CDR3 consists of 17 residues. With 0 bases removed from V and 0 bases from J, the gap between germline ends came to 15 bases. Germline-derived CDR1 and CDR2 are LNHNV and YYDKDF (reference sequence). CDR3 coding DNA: TGTGCCACCAGCAGAGATAACACGGCAGGGAACTCCTACGAGCAGTACTTC. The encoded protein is CATSRDNTAGNSYEQYF.

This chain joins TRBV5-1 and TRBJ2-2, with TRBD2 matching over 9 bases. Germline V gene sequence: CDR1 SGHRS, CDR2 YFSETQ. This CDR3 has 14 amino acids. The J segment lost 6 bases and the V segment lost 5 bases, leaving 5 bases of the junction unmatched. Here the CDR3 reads CASRVAGDPGELFF. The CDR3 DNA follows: TGCGCCAGCAGGGTAGCGGGAGACCCCGGGGAGCTGTTTTTT.

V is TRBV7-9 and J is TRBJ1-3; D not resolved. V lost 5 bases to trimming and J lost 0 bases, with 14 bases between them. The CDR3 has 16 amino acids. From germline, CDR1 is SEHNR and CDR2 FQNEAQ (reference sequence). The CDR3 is CASSQESPGSGNTIYF. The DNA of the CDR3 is TGTGCCAGCAGCCAAGAATCCCCAGGCTCTGGAAACACCATATATTTT.

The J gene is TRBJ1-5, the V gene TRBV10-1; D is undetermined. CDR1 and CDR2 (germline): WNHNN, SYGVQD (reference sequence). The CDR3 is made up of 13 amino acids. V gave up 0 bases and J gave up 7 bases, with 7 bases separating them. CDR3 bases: TGCGCCAGCAGTGAGTCAGGGTACCAGCCCCAGCATTTT. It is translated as CASSESGYQPQHF.

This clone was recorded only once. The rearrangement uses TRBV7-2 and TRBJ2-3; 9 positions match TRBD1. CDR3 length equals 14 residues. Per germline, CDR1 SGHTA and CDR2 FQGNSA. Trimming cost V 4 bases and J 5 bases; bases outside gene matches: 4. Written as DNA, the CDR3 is TGTGCCAGCAGCTCGGGACAGGGAAGAGATACGCAGTATTTT. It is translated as CASSSGQGRDTQYF.

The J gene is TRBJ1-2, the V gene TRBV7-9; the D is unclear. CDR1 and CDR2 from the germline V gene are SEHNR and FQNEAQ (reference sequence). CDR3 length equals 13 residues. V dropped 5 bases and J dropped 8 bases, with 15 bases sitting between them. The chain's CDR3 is CASSLRDSRGYTF. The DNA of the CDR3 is TGTGCCAGCAGCCTCCGAGATTCCCGGGGCTACACCTTC.

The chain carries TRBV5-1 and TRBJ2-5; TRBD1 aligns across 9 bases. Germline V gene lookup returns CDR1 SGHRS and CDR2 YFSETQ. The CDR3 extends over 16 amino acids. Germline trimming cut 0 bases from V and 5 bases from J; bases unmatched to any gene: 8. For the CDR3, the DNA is TGCGCCAGCAGCTTGGACAGGGGGCTAGCAATGGAGACCCAGTACTTC. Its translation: CASSLDRGLAMETQYF. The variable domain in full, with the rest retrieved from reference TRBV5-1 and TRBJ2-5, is KAGVTQTPRYLIKTRGQQVTLSCSPISGHRSVSWYQQTPGQGLQFLFEYFSETQRNKGNFPGRFSGRQFSNSRSEMNVSTLELGDSALYLCASSLDRGLAMETQYFGPGTRLLVL.

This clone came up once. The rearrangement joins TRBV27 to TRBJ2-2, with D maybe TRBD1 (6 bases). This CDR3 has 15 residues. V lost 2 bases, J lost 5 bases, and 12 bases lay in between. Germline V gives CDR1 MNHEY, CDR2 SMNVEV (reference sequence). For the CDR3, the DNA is TGTGCCAGCAGTTTAAGGGGCAGGGGAACCGGGGAGCTGTTTTTT. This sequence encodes CASSLRGRGTGELFF.

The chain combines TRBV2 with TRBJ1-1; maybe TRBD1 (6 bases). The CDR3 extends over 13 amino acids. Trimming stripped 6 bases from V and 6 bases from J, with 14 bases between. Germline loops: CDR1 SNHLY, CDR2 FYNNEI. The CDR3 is CASSNRVAPEAFF. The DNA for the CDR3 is TGTGCCAGCAGCAACAGGGTGGCCCCTGAAGCTTTCTTT.

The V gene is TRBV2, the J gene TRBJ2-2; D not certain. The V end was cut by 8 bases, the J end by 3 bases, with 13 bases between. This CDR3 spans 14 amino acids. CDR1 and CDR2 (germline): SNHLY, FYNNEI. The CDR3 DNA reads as TGTGCCAGCCGACCCCATGGAGACACCGGGGAGCTGTTTTTT. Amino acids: CASRPHGDTGELFF. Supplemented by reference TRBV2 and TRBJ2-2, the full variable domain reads EPEVTQTPSHQVTQMGQEVILRCVPISNHLYFYWYRQILGQKVEFLVSFYNNEISEKSEIFDDQFSVERPDGSNFTLKIRSTKLEDSAMYFCASRPHGDTGELFFGEGSRLTVL.

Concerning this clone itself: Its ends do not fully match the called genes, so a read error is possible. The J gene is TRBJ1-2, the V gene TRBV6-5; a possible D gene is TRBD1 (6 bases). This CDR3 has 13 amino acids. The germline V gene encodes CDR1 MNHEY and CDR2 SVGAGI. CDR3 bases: TGTGCCATCAGTGGGGAGACAGGAGATGGCTACACCTTC. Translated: CAISGETGDGYTF.

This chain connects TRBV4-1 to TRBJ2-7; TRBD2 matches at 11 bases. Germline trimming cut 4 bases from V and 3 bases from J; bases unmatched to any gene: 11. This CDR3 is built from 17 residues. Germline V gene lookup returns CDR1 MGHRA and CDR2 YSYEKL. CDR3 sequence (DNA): TGCGCCAGCAGCCCCCGAGGAAGACTAGCGGGGAGCTACGAGCAGTACTTC. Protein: CASSPRGRLAGSYEQYF.

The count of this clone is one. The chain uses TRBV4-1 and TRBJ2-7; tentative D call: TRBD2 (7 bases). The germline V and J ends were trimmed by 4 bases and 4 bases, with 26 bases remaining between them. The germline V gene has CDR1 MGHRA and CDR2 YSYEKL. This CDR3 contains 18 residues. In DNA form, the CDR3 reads TGCGCCAGCAGCCTTGGGGGGGGCGCAACGTACGGGGCATACGAGCAGTACTTC. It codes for CASSLGGGATYGAYEQYF.

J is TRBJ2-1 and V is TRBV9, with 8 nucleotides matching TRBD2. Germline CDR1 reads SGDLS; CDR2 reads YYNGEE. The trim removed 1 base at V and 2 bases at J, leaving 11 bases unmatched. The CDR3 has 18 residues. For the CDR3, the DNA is TGTGCCAGCAGCGTAATCCCCCCACTTAGCGGGACCTACAATGAGCAGTTCTTC. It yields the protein CASSVIPPLSGTYNEQFF.

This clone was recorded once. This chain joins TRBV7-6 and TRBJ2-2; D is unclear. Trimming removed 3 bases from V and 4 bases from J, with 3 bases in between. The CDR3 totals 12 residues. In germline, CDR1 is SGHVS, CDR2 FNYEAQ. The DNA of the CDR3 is TGTGCCAGCAGCTTTCTCACCGGGGAGCTGTTTTTT. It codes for CASSFLTGELFF.

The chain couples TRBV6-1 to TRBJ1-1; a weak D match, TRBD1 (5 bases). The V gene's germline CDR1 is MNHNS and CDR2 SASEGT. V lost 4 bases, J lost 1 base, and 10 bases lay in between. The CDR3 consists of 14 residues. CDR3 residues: CASSVTTGNTEAFF. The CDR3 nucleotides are TGTGCCAGCAGTGTAACAACAGGGAACACTGAAGCTTTCTTT.

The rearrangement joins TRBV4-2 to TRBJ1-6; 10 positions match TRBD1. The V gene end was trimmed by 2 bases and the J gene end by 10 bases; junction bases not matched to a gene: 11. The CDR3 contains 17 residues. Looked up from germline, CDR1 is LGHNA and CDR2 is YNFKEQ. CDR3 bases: TGTGCCAGCAGCCAACTAGGACAGGGGGGTTTAGGGTCACCCCTCCACTTT. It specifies CASSQLGQGGLGSPLHF.

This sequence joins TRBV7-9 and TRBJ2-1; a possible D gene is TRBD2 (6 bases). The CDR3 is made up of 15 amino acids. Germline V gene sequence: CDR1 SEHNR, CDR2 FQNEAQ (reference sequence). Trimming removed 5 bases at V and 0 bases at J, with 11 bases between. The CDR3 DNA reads TGTGCCAGCAGCCCCCAGCGGGCCTCCTACAATGAGCAGTTCTTC. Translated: CASSPQRASYNEQFF.

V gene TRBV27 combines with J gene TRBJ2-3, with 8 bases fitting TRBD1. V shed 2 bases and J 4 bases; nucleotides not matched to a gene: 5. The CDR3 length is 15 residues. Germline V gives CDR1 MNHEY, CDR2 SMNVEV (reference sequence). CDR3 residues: CASSLQGAPPDTQYF. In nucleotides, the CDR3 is TGTGCCAGCAGTTTACAGGGGGCCCCACCAGATACGCAGTATTTT.

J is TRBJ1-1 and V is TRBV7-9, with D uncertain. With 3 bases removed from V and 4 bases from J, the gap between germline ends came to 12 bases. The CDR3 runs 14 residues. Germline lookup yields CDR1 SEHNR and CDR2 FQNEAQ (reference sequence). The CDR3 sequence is CASSFRSLTTEAFF. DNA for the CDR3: TGTGCCAGCAGCTTTCGCAGCCTTACCACTGAAGCTTTCTTT.

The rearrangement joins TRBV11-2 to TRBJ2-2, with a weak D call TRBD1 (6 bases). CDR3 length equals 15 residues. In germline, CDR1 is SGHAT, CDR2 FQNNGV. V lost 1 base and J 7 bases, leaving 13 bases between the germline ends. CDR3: CASSLVVGGGGELFF. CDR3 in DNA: TGTGCCAGCAGCTTAGTTGTTGGGGGCGGCGGGGAGCTGTTTTTT. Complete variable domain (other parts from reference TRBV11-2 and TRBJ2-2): EAGVAQSPRYKIIEKRQSVAFWCNPISGHATLYWYQQILGQGPKLLIQFQNNGVVDDSQLPKDRFSAERLKGVDSTLKIQPAKLEDSAVYLCASSLVVGGGGELFFGEGSRLTVL.

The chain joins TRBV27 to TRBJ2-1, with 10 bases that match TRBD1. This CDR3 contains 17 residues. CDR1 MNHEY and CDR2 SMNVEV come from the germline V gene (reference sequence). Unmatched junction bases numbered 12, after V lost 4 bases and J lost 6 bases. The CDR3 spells CASSYLRGDRGANEQFF. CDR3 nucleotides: TGTGCCAGCAGTTATCTCCGGGGGGACAGGGGCGCCAATGAGCAGTTCTTC.